A selection of T cell receptor beta chains follows, all from one sample in a study of vaccination effects on CD4 cells after COVID-19. Here immunoSEQ multiplex PCR was the method, and the copy in TCRdb shows in-frame clones only, minus some. This table has around 81,000 clones, 77% appearing once. Which antigens these TCRs recognize remains unknown. Here the sequenced sample was CD4+ T cells from PBMCs cultured with HCoV-OC43 spike peptides, taken after COVID-19 vaccination. These receptors came from a human donor who received a COVID-19 vaccine. Both conserved end residues are part of each CDR3. D genes are given only for firm matches. The listing skips clone size in some rows; elsewhere it reads once, few, many or a size class.

v_gene	abundance	d_gene	j_gene	CDR3aa	CDR3nt
TRBV30	-	-	TRBJ1-5	CAWSAQGMVAHSNQPQHF	TGTGCCTGGAGTGCTCAGGGGATGGTTGCGCATAGCAATCAGCCCCAGCATTTT
TRBV4-2	-	TRBD1	TRBJ1-3	CASSRPGQGSGNTIYF	TGTGCCAGCAGCCGCCCGGGACAGGGCTCTGGAAACACCATATATTTT
TRBV19	-	-	TRBJ1-5	CASSRGARNQPQHF	TGTGCCAGTAGTAGGGGGGCGAGGAATCAGCCCCAGCATTTT
TRBV7-2	-	-	TRBJ1-6	CASSYVGGSSYNSPLHF	TGTGCCAGCAGCTATGTTGGAGGAAGCTCCTATAATTCACCCCTCCACTTT
TRBV12-5	-	TRBD1	TRBJ2-2	CASGLGQGNTGELFF	TGTGCTAGTGGTTTGGGACAGGGAAACACCGGGGAGCTGTTTTTT
TRBV24-1	once	TRBD1	TRBJ1-3	CATSDPGGPGNTIYF	TGTGCCACCAGTGATCCAGGGGGCCCTGGAAACACCATATATTTT
TRBV6-5	-	-	TRBJ2-5	CASRPDWAQETQYF	TGTGCCAGCAGGCCCGACTGGGCGCAGGAGACCCAGTACTTC
TRBV6-2/TRBV6-3	-	-	TRBJ2-3	CASSYSNRRTSAPAPDTQYF	TGTGCCAGCAGTTACTCCAACCGGAGAACTAGTGCTCCAGCTCCAGATACGCAGTATTTT
TRBV19	-	-	TRBJ1-4	CASSIIRENEKLFF	TGTGCCAGTAGTATAATTCGAGAAAATGAAAAACTGTTTTTT
TRBV19	-	TRBD1	TRBJ1-1	CASSRTGGASNTEAFF	TGTGCCAGTTCTCGGACAGGGGGCGCATCGAACACTGAAGCTTTCTTT
TRBV6-1	-	-	TRBJ2-5	CASSVSQGDWQETQYF	TGTGCCAGCAGTGTATCACAGGGAGATTGGCAAGAGACCCAGTACTTC
TRBV20-1	-	-	TRBJ1-2	CSASPLGQNKYGYTF	TGCAGTGCGAGTCCCCTTGGACAGAACAAATATGGCTACACCTTC
TRBV5-8	-	-	TRBJ2-5	CASSLIRVQETQYF	TGTGCCAGCAGCTTGATCAGAGTCCAAGAGACCCAGTACTTC
TRBV2	-	-	TRBJ2-1	CASRRQGLDNEQFF	TGTGCCAGCAGACGGCAGGGACTGGACAATGAGCAGTTCTTC
TRBV10-3	once	-	TRBJ2-1	CAISEADSPSEQFF	TGTGCCATCAGTGAGGCGGACTCGCCCAGTGAGCAGTTCTTC
TRBV24-1	-	TRBD1	TRBJ2-5	CATSARGRSETQYF	TGTGCCACCAGTGCCAGGGGGAGATCGGAGACCCAGTACTTC
TRBV7-2	-	-	TRBJ2-3	CASSSRVAKADTQYF	TGTGCCAGCAGCTCAAGGGTAGCAAAGGCAGATACGCAGTATTTT
TRBV29-1	-	TRBD1	TRBJ1-1	CSVTRTGTGGMNTEAFF	TGCAGCGTTACACGGACCGGGACAGGGGGCATGAACACTGAAGCTTTCTTT
TRBV2	-	TRBD2	TRBJ2-5	CASSHRTSGGQETQYF	TGTGCCAGCAGTCACCGGACTAGCGGGGGCCAAGAGACCCAGTACTTC
TRBV19	few	-	TRBJ2-3	CASSIEGRGIGDTQYF	TGTGCCAGTAGTATAGAGGGGCGGGGAATTGGAGATACGCAGTATTTT
TRBV7-3	-	TRBD2	TRBJ2-3	CASSLQAGPTDTQYF	TGTGCCAGCAGCCTCCAAGCGGGGCCCACAGATACGCAGTATTTT
TRBV18	-	-	TRBJ2-5	CASSPQGGQRETQYF	TGTGCCAGCTCACCACAGGGGGGGCAAAGAGAGACCCAGTACTTC
TRBV3-1/TRBV3-2	-	-	TRBJ2-5	CASSQVVTRETQYF	TGTGCCAGCAGCCAAGTCGTAACACGAGAGACCCAGTACTTC
TRBV15	-	-	TRBJ1-4	CATSRDPGVSEKLFF	TGTGCCACCAGCAGAGATCCGGGAGTGAGTGAAAAACTGTTTTTT
TRBV5-1	-	-	TRBJ2-6	CASSLEGRSSGANVLTF	TGCGCCAGCAGCTTGGAAGGCAGAAGCTCTGGGGCCAACGTCCTGACTTTC
TRBV9	-	-	TRBJ1-2	CASSVDAKGYGYTF	TGTGCCAGCAGCGTAGACGCCAAAGGGTATGGCTACACCTTC
TRBV7-2	-	-	TRBJ2-3	CASSPAGTGMGDTQYF	TGTGCCAGCAGCCCCGCTGGGACGGGTATGGGAGATACGCAGTATTTT
TRBV3-1/TRBV3-2	-	TRBD1	TRBJ1-6	CASSQDRGQGTSPLHF	TGTGCCAGCAGCCAAGATAGGGGACAGGGGACATCACCCCTCCACTTT
TRBV4-1	few	-	TRBJ1-6	CASSPGTSASSYNSPLHF	TGCGCCAGCAGCCCCGGGACGTCGGCTAGCTCCTATAATTCACCCCTCCACTTT
TRBV12-3/TRBV12-4	-	-	TRBJ1-3	CASSFSGNTIYF	TGTGCCAGCAGTTTCTCTGGAAACACCATATATTTT
TRBV5-1	-	-	TRBJ2-2	CASSLAGSRELFF	TGCGCCAGCAGCTTGGCAGGATCTCGGGAGCTGTTTTTT
TRBV4-1	-	-	TRBJ1-2	CASSQDDWAAYGYTF	TGCGCCAGCAGCCAAGATGACTGGGCCGCCTATGGCTACACCTTC
TRBV3-1/TRBV3-2	-	-	TRBJ2-5	CASSPLVVQETQYF	TGTGCCAGCAGCCCCTTGGTGGTTCAGGAGACCCAGTACTTC
TRBV6-6	-	TRBD1	TRBJ1-5	CASTRQGPNQPQHF	TGTGCCAGCACTCGACAGGGCCCCAATCAGCCCCAGCATTTT
TRBV12-3/TRBV12-4	-	-	TRBJ2-5	CASRDRGTQYF	TGTGCCAGCAGGGACCGGGGGACCCAGTACTTC
TRBV7-9	once	-	TRBJ2-1	CASSLLSGPLYNEQFF	-
TRBV5-6	few	-	TRBJ1-2	CASSLAGTETYGYTF	TGTGCCAGCAGCTTGGCCGGGACGGAAACCTATGGCTACACCTTC
TRBV4-1	-	-	TRBJ2-3	CASSHLRAQQYF	TGCGCCAGCAGCCACCTCAGGGCCCAGCAGTATTTT
TRBV2	-	-	TRBJ1-1	CASNGQNTEAFF	TGTGCCAGCAATGGACAGAACACTGAAGCTTTCTTT
TRBV5-4	few	-	TRBJ2-2	CASSKMGNTGELFF	TGTGCCAGCAGCAAGATGGGGAACACCGGGGAGCTGTTTTTT
TRBV5-6	-	-	TRBJ2-3	CASSWRGTDTQYF	TGTGCCAGCAGCTGGCGGGGCACAGATACGCAGTATTTT
TRBV28	-	TRBD1	TRBJ1-6	CASIPGDRVSRSPLHF	TGTGCCAGCATCCCGGGGGACAGGGTTTCCAGGTCACCCCTCCACTTT
TRBV6-6	-	-	TRBJ1-2	CASSYARPANYGYTF	TGTGCCAGCAGTTACGCCAGACCTGCTAACTATGGCTACACCTTC
TRBV6-1	-	-	TRBJ2-5	CASSESKIGGKETQYF	TGTGCCAGCAGTGAATCAAAGATCGGCGGGAAAGAGACCCAGTACTTC
TRBV4-1	-	-	TRBJ1-4	CASSQDFAFRGEKLFF	TGCGCCAGCAGCCAAGATTTCGCCTTTCGGGGTGAAAAACTGTTTTTT
TRBV28	-	-	TRBJ1-3	CASSLTGAGNTIYF	TGTGCCAGCAGTTTAACTGGGGCCGGAAACACCATATATTTT
TRBV30	once	TRBD1	TRBJ1-4	CAWSGTGGALGKLFF	TGTGCCTGGAGCGGAACAGGGGGCGCGTTGGGGAAACTGTTTTTT
TRBV4-1	few	-	TRBJ2-3	CASSHAGTDTQYF	TGCGCCAGCAGCCACGCAGGGACAGATACGCAGTATTTT